These 19 T cell receptor beta chains share one sample of origin, sequenced in a study of blood T cell repertoires in COVID-19. TCRdb's table, derived via immunoSEQ multiplex PCR, lists solely in-frame clones and lacks some. The sample contains more than 200,000 clones, about 88% of which appear only once. The material sequenced was peripheral blood. The source is a man aged 35 to 55 with acute or convalescent COVID-19.

V is TRBV7-9 and J is TRBJ1-2; no clear D. Germline assignment: CDR1 SEHNR and CDR2 FQNEAQ (reference sequence). Deletions cut 2 bases from V and 6 bases from J, with 25 bases between. The CDR3 spans 18 residues. The CDR3 sequence is CASSLQFPGYSRGNGYTF. Written as DNA, the CDR3 is TGTGCCAGCAGCTTACAGTTTCCCGGCTATTCGCGGGGAAATGGCTACACCTTC.

The chain couples TRBV10-3 to TRBJ2-7; no clear D gene. The length of the CDR3 is 13 residues. The V and J ends lost 0 bases and 3 bases respectively, with 6 bases between them. The germline V gene encodes CDR1 ENHRY and CDR2 SYGVKD. In DNA form, the CDR3 reads TGTGCCATCAGTGAGTCGGTCTACTACGAGCAGTACTTC. The encoded protein is CAISESVYYEQYF.

This rearrangement joins TRBV19 to TRBJ1-3; D possibly corresponds to TRBD1 (6 bases). This CDR3 comprises 14 residues. The V gene's germline CDR1 is LNHDA and CDR2 SQIVND (reference sequence). The V end lost 5 bases, the J end lost 1 base, and 9 bases lay between the germline ends. CDR3 region: CASSWGQSGNTIYF. CDR3 DNA: TGTGCCAGTAGTTGGGGGCAATCTGGAAACACCATATATTTT.

This chain connects TRBV19 to TRBJ1-2; 8 nucleotides line up with TRBD1. The CDR3 runs 13 residues. Germline V gene data show CDR1 as LNHDA and CDR2 as SQIVND (reference sequence). V shed 4 bases and J 4 bases; nucleotides not matched to a gene: 2. CDR3 coding DNA: TGTGCCAGTAGTAGGGACAGGAGCTATGGCTACACCTTC. Protein sequence: CASSRDRSYGYTF.

The DNA of the CDR3 is TGTGCCAGCAGCTTGGGGAACCCGGGACACCAGAACACTGAAGCTTTCTTT. Protein product: CASSLGNPGHQNTEAFF. The gene calls are TRBV5-8 and TRBJ1-1; D might be TRBD1 (6 bases). Germline V gene sequence: CDR1 SGHTS, CDR2 YDEGEE. The CDR3 runs to 17 residues. Trimming stripped 0 bases from V and 1 base from J, with 16 bases between.

This chain uses TRBV28 with TRBJ2-1, with TRBD1 matching over 10 bases. The CDR3 loop spans 16 amino acids. Germline loops: CDR1 MDHEN, CDR2 SYDVKM. After removal of 5 bases from V and 6 bases from J, the junction contained 10 bases not matched to a gene. The CDR3 DNA reads TGTGCCAGCAGTCGATCGGACAGGGGGAAGGCCAATGAGCAGTTCTTC. Translating it yields CASSRSDRGKANEQFF. The variable domain in full, completed from reference TRBV28 and TRBJ2-1, reads DVKVTQSSRYLVKRTGEKVFLECVQDMDHENMFWYRQDPGLGLRLIYFSYDVKMKEKGDIPEGYSVSREKKERFSLILESASTNQTSMYLCASSRSDRGKANEQFFGPGTRLTVL.

This clone was recorded once. This chain joins TRBV6-1 and TRBJ2-3, with TRBD2 identical over 11 bases. The CDR3 extends over 18 amino acids. In germline, CDR1 is MNHNS, CDR2 SASEGT. V was pared by 1 base and J by 3 bases, with 9 bases of the junction left unmatched. The CDR3 DNA sequence: TGTGCCAGCAGTGAAGAGGGCCCGACTAGCGGGATGACAGATACGCAGTATTTT. Amino acids: CASSEEGPTSGMTDTQYF.

This chain links TRBV3-1 (or the pseudogene TRBV3-2) with TRBJ2-7, with a weak D call TRBD2 (5 bases). The ends were cut back, 4 bases at V and 0 bases at J, with 13 bases in the middle. This CDR3 has 15 amino acids. Germline values: CDR1 LGHDT, CDR2 YNNKEL (reference sequence). CDR3 DNA: TGTGCCAGCAGCCGACGCGGCGGGCGCTCCTACGAGCAGTACTTC. This encodes CASSRRGGRSYEQYF.

The chain recombines TRBV2 with TRBJ2-1; D might be TRBD2 (6 bases). Between the trimmed V and J ends, which lost 8 bases and 6 bases, there was a span of 17 bases. Germline loops: CDR1 SNHLY, CDR2 FYNNEI. This CDR3 spans 14 amino acids. The CDR3 DNA sequence: TGTGCCAGCCGGGACTCCCGCGGACCCAATGAGCAGTTCTTC. It yields the protein CASRDSRGPNEQFF.

V and J are TRBV19 and TRBJ2-2; D gene unclear. The CDR3 has 12 amino acids. The V and J ends lost 4 bases and 3 bases respectively, with 3 bases between them. Germline V gene sequence: CDR1 LNHDA, CDR2 SQIVND (reference sequence). Here the CDR3 DNA reads TGTGCCAGTAGTACCTACACCGGGGAGCTGTTTTTT. It is translated as CASSTYTGELFF.

The chain combines TRBV7-4 with TRBJ2-5; D is possibly TRBD1 (5 bases). Germline loops: CDR1 SGHVT, CDR2 SQSDAQ. The CDR3 sequence is 16 residues long. V was trimmed by 6 bases and J by 3 bases, leaving 20 bases between them. CDR3: CASRPRIDRTKETQYF. The CDR3 DNA follows: TGTGCCAGCAGACCCAGGATCGACAGAACTAAAGAGACCCAGTACTTC.

This chain uses TRBV5-1 with TRBJ2-7; 7 bases agree with TRBD1. CDR1 is SGHRS and CDR2 is YFSETQ in the germline V gene. The CDR3 extends over 15 amino acids. J gave up 2 bases and V 4 bases, and 9 bases lay outside the gene matches. Here the CDR3 DNA reads TGCGCCAGCAGCCCCGGGACAGACTTAACCTACGAGCAGTACTTC. Protein product: CASSPGTDLTYEQYF.

The rearrangement links TRBV3-1 (or the pseudogene TRBV3-2) to TRBJ2-1; TRBD2 aligns across 10 bases. The CDR3 extends over 17 amino acids. Germline V gene lookup returns CDR1 LGHDT and CDR2 YNNKEL (reference sequence). Unmatched junction bases numbered 14, after V lost 4 bases and J lost 8 bases. The CDR3 spells CASSLRGGSGGQDEQFF. The CDR3 DNA follows: TGTGCCAGCAGCCTGAGAGGCGGTAGCGGGGGGCAGGATGAGCAGTTCTTC.

This chain joins TRBV9 and TRBJ2-7; 9 nucleotides align to TRBD1. Germline V gives CDR1 SGDLS, CDR2 YYNGEE. The CDR3 is made up of 14 amino acids. J lost 4 bases, V lost 4 bases, and 6 bases had no gene match. CDR3 in amino acids: CASSPRTGAYEQYF. In nucleotides, the CDR3 is TGTGCCAGCAGCCCCCGGACAGGGGCTTACGAGCAGTACTTC.

The chain combines TRBV7-8 with TRBJ1-1; D is unclear. There are 14 residues in the CDR3. Germline V lookup: CDR1 SGHVS, CDR2 FQNEAQ. The germline V and J ends were trimmed by 1 base and 3 bases, with 9 bases remaining between them. The CDR3 region is CASSLVEADTEAFF. In DNA, the CDR3 is TGTGCCAGCAGCTTAGTGGAGGCCGACACTGAAGCTTTCTTT. Based on the CDR3 plus reference TRBV7-8 and TRBJ1-1, the full variable domain is GAGVSQSPRYKVAKRGQDVALRCDPISGHVSLFWYQQALGQGPEFLTYFQNEAQLDKSGLPSDRFFAERPEGSVSTLKIQRTQQEDSAVYLCASSLVEADTEAFFGQGTRLTVV.

This chain joins TRBV18 and TRBJ1-1; possibly TRBD1 for D (6 bases). Looked up from germline, CDR1 is KGHSH and CDR2 is LQKENI. Between the trimmed V and J ends, which lost 3 bases and 0 bases, there was a span of 11 bases. The CDR3 is 15 amino acids. Here the CDR3 reads CASSPSRQVNTEAFF. In DNA form, the CDR3 reads TGTGCCAGCTCACCCTCACGACAGGTGAACACTGAAGCTTTCTTT.

The rearrangement links TRBV11-3 to TRBJ2-7, with D possibly matching TRBD2 (5 bases). The germline gives CDR1 SGHNT, CDR2 YENEEA. This CDR3 region has 15 residues. The V gene lost 3 bases and the J gene lost 1 base, with 13 bases spanning the gap. The CDR3 spells CASSLGSGRSYEQYF. The CDR3 nucleotides are TGTGCCAGCAGCTTGGGGAGCGGTCGGTCCTACGAGCAGTACTTC.

V gene TRBV19 combines with J gene TRBJ1-6; TRBD1 matches 8 bases. CDR3 length: 14 amino acids. Losses at the gene ends were 8 bases for V and 7 bases for J; bases not matched to a gene: 7. Per the germline V gene, CDR1 is LNHDA and CDR2 is SQIVND (reference sequence). The CDR3 coding sequence is TGTGCCAGTTATGGGGGGACAGGAAATTCACCCCTCCACTTT. It translates to CASYGGTGNSPLHF.

This sequence joins TRBV5-1 and TRBJ1-1, with 7 bases identical to TRBD1. The germline gives CDR1 SGHRS, CDR2 YFSETQ. V was clipped by 0 bases and J by 5 bases; unmatched bases: 10. The CDR3 extends over 16 amino acids. CDR3 amino acids: CASSLGQGVTGTEAFF. The CDR3 DNA is TGCGCCAGCAGCTTGGGGCAGGGGGTAACCGGGACTGAAGCTTTCTTT. Supplemented by reference TRBV5-1 and TRBJ1-1, the full variable domain reads KAGVTQTPRYLIKTRGQQVTLSCSPISGHRSVSWYQQTPGQGLQFLFEYFSETQRNKGNFPGRFSGRQFSNSRSEMNVSTLELGDSALYLCASSLGQGVTGTEAFFGQGTRLTVV.